This T cell receptor (beta chain) was sequenced during a study of patients and donors after allogeneic stem cell transplantation (dated by TCRdb to 2020 to 2022). This clonotype was observed a few times. Its binding antigen is unknown. Per-base quality was not reported, and no clone a single base away is much larger than it. Libraries were built with RT-PCR. The instrument given in TCRdb is NextSeq 550. TCRdb took the public reads, trimmed them with fastp at Q25, ran MiXCR for clone calling and kept in-frame beta chains. Each entry is one CDR3 protein sequence, shown with its most common DNA and genes. The sample table shows over 150,000 distinct CDR3 sequences, and about 30% are seen once. Around 3% of the sample is taken by the ten largest. CDR1 SEHNR and CDR2 FQNEAQ were looked up in the germline V gene (reference sequence). The germline V end is reduced by 4 bases and the J end by 4 bases; junction bases left unmatched: 9. The cysteine opens and the phenylalanine closes a CDR3 of 16 amino acids. Just the 48-base CDR3 DNA is kept, in frame starting at base 1.

Source material: blood, either unsorted or a sorted T cell fraction (not recorded which). This clonotype was sampled from a human donor who was either an allogeneic HSCT recipient or a stem cell or donor lymphocyte infusion donor (not recorded which). It is not recorded whose cells these are; they may come from a transplant donor. Rearrangement joined TRBV7-9 to TRBJ2-4; the junction holds 8 bases that match TRBD1. The CDR3 region reads CASSSQDRARKNIQYF. The nucleotide sequence is TGTGCCAGCAGCTCCCAGGACAGGGCGAGAAAAAACATTCAGTACTTC.